The T cell receptor (beta chain) described here comes from a study of cytomegalovirus exposure and HLA in healthy donors. Primers included in the PCR were 60 Vbeta and 13 Jbeta primers. The assay was immunoSEQ multiplex PCR, and TCRdb's table has in-frame clones only and misses some. The table records around 170,000 clones, roughly 80% of them present only once. V gave up 0 bases and J gave up 7 bases, with 10 bases separating them. Germline CDR1 is MNHEY and CDR2 is SVGAGI. CDR3 length: 14 residues. The V and J genes are TRBV6-5 and TRBJ2-1; D is unclear. Sample: PBMCs. This TCR came from a man aged 40-55 years in good health and CMV-seronegative. The CDR3 DNA reads TGTGCCAGCAGTTACTCGACAAGGTTGAATGAGCAGTTCTTC. Translation gives CASSYSTRLNEQFF.